Presented here are 23 T cell receptor beta chains from one specimen sequenced in a study of CD49a tissue-resident CD8 T cells in human skin. Some clones are missing from TCRdb's copy, which holds only in-frame ones; the method was immunoSEQ multiplex PCR. The sample consists of over 750 clones, under 85% of them appearing once. The sequencing sample was made of CLA- CD8+ effector memory T cells sorted from blood. These receptors were collected from a human donor in good health.

The table lists this clone with a count of one. The chain combines TRBV7-2 with TRBJ1-1, with D possibly matching TRBD1 (5 bases). The CDR3 loop spans 14 amino acids. Per the germline V gene, CDR1 is SGHTA and CDR2 is FQGNSA. Between the trimmed V and J ends, which lost 1 base and 6 bases, there was a span of 12 bases. The CDR3 DNA sequence: TGTGCCAGCAGCTTAGAGCAGGGTTATCCTGAAGCTTTCTTT. It yields the protein CASSLEQGYPEAFF.

In its sample, this clone was seen once. The V call is TRBV27, the J call TRBJ1-2, with 9 bases that match TRBD1. CDR1 and CDR2 (germline): MNHEY, SMNVEV (reference sequence). The CDR3 is 16 residues long. CDR3 coding DNA: TGTGCGACCAGTAGGACAGGGGCGACCCAGATCGGTGGCTACACCTTC. Encoded protein: CATSRTGATQIGGYTF.

This clone was detected once. V and J are TRBV23-1 and TRBJ2-3; D is uncertain. TRBV23-1 is filed as an ORF, its function uncertain. The CDR3 is 17 residues long. Trimming stripped 2 bases from V and 6 bases from J, with 21 bases between. CDR3 DNA sequence: TGCGCCAGCAGTCAAAAACCATTGGGCCAATTCCCCGATACGCAGTATTTT. Translating gives CASSQKPLGQFPDTQYF.

This chain links TRBV7-6 with TRBJ2-7; D is possibly TRBD2 (6 bases). CDR1 SGHVS and CDR2 FNYEAQ come from the germline V gene. V shed 5 bases and J shed 3 bases, with 11 bases lying between them. The CDR3 sequence is 13 residues long. The CDR3 nucleotides read TGTGCCAGCAGCCCGGGACTGTACTACGAGCAGTACTTC. Translated, it gives CASSPGLYYEQYF.

This CDR3 is CASSQEQYYGYTF. CDR3 nucleotides: TGCGCCAGCAGCCAAGAACAGTACTATGGCTACACCTTC. The chain has TRBV4-1 and TRBJ1-2, with no clear D. In germline, CDR1 is MGHRA, CDR2 YSYEKL. Trimming removed 0 bases at V and 3 bases at J, with 5 bases between. The CDR3 consists of 13 residues.

This chain connects TRBV28 to TRBJ2-3, with D possibly TRBD1 on 6 matching bases. The CDR3 covers 13 residues. The V and J ends lost 2 bases and 5 bases respectively, with 8 bases between them. The germline gives CDR1 MDHEN, CDR2 SYDVKM. The CDR3 protein is CASSLQGLDTQYF. DNA for the CDR3: TGTGCCAGCAGTTTACAGGGGTTAGATACGCAGTATTTT.

V and J are TRBV6-4 and TRBJ2-7, with 15 bases fitting TRBD2. The V gene's germline CDR1 is MRHNA and CDR2 SNTAGT. This CDR3 comprises 20 residues. V dropped 4 bases and J dropped 4; count of bases not matched to a gene: 17. In DNA, the CDR3 is TGTGCCAGCAGTGCCCGGTGGGGCTTCAGGGGACTAGCGGGGGGTTACGAGCAGTACGTC. It encodes CASSARWGFRGLAGGYEQYV.

The genes are TRBV27 and TRBJ1-1; a weak D match, TRBD1 (5 bases). Deletions cut 5 bases from V and 3 bases from J, with 13 bases between. The germline CDR1 and CDR2 sequences are MNHEY and SMNVEV (reference sequence). The CDR3 consists of 14 residues. The CDR3 DNA reads as TGTGCCAGCAGTGCCGGGGGGGGATACACTGAAGCTTTCTTT. Translated, it gives CASSAGGGYTEAFF.

This clone was seen a handful of times. The chain combines TRBV5-1 with TRBJ2-3; perhaps TRBD2 as D (7 bases). The CDR3 is 15 residues long. The V gene's germline CDR1 is SGHRS and CDR2 YFSETQ. Between the trimmed V and J ends, which lost 2 bases and 5 bases, there was a span of 15 bases. The CDR3 reads CASSLRGGWGDTQYF. The CDR3 nucleotides read TGCGCCAGCAGCTTAAGGGGGGGCTGGGGAGATACGCAGTATTTT.

This sequence joins TRBV28 and TRBJ2-3, with 15 bases aligning to TRBD2. Trimming at V came to 8 bases and at J to 0 bases, leaving 9 bases not matched to a gene. The CDR3 has 18 residues. Germline CDR1 is MDHEN and CDR2 is SYDVKM. DNA for the CDR3: TGTGCCAGCGCCCCGGGACTAGCGGGGGGTACTAGCACAGATACGCAGTATTTT. This codes for CASAPGLAGGTSTDTQYF.

The V call is TRBV27, the J call TRBJ2-1, with 12 bases aligning to TRBD2. This CDR3 spans 15 amino acids. Losses at the gene ends were 5 bases for V and 8 bases for J; bases not matched to a gene: 7. CDR1 is MNHEY, CDR2 SMNVEV, per germline (reference sequence). CDR3 sequence: CASSKLAGGNHEQFF. The CDR3, as DNA: TGTGCCAGCAGTAAACTAGCGGGGGGTAATCATGAGCAGTTCTTC.

This clone has only a few counts. V gene TRBV6-5 combines with J gene TRBJ1-2, with D possibly TRBD1 on 5 matching bases. In germline, CDR1 is MNHEY, CDR2 SVGAGI. Trimming shortened V by 5 bases and J by 4 bases, and 11 bases separated the two germline ends. The CDR3 spans 13 residues. DNA of the CDR3: TGTGCCAGCAGTGAAGGCCAGGGCTATGGCTACACCTTC. This encodes CASSEGQGYGYTF.

The chain links TRBV30 to TRBJ2-3; TRBD2 matches at 7 bases. The CDR3 spans 14 residues. The V segment lost 6 bases and the J segment 0 bases; nucleotides outside the gene matches: 6. Germline V lookup: CDR1 GTSNPN, CDR2 SVGIG (reference sequence). CDR3 amino acids: CACGGVTSTDTQYF. CDR3 coding DNA: TGTGCCTGTGGGGGGGTTACTAGCACAGATACGCAGTATTTT. The full variable domain, rest sourced from reference TRBV30 and TRBJ2-3, is SQTIHQWPATLVQPVGSPLSLECTVEGTSNPNLYWYRQAAGRGLQLLFYSVGIGQISSEVPQNLSASRPQDRQFILSSKKLLLSDSGFYLCACGGVTSTDTQYFGPGTRLTVL.

The V gene is TRBV27, the J gene TRBJ1-2; TRBD1 agrees at 8 bases. CDR3 length: 14 amino acids. The germline CDR1 and CDR2 sequences are MNHEY and SMNVEV (reference sequence). V was clipped by 6 bases and J by 4 bases; unmatched bases: 7. Here the CDR3 DNA reads TGTGCCAGCAGGATACAGGGGGGCGGCTATGGCTACACCTTC. This encodes CASRIQGGGYGYTF.

The chain couples TRBV4-2 to TRBJ2-3; 9 bases line up with TRBD2. The CDR3 has 17 residues. CDR1 and CDR2 (germline): LGHNA, YNFKEQ. V lost 0 bases to trimming and J lost 2 bases; unmatched junction nucleotides: 6. Here the CDR3 reads CASSQERAGGFTDTQYF. For the CDR3, the DNA is TGTGCCAGCAGCCAAGAAAGGGCGGGGGGGTTCACAGATACGCAGTATTTT.

The chain couples TRBV7-9 to TRBJ2-1; possible D gene TRBD1, 6 bases. Trimming pared 5 bases from V and 3 bases from J, leaving 20 bases between. The CDR3 sequence is 17 residues long. Germline V gene lookup returns CDR1 SEHNR and CDR2 FQNEAQ (reference sequence). The CDR3 nucleotides read TGTGCCAGCAGCCCCAGAACCAGGGGCCGGAACTACAATGAGCAGTTCTTC. Its translation is CASSPRTRGRNYNEQFF.

V usage is TRBV4-2 and J usage is TRBJ1-1, with 8 bases aligning to TRBD1. CDR1 LGHNA and CDR2 YNFKEQ come from the germline V gene. V dropped 0 bases and J dropped 1; count of bases not matched to a gene: 1. This CDR3 is built from 15 residues. The CDR3 is CASSQETGENTEAFF. CDR3 DNA: TGTGCCAGCAGCCAAGAGACAGGGGAGAACACTGAAGCTTTCTTT.

Comments on this clone: Possible read error: a much larger clone is one base away. Likely a read error: the CDR3 ends without its conserved phenylalanine or tryptophan. The chain employs TRBV6-5 and TRBJ1-6; D is undetermined. Per the germline V gene, CDR1 is MNHEY and CDR2 is SVGAGI. Between the trimmed V and J ends, which lost 4 bases and 7 bases, there was a span of 11 bases. The CDR3 is 14 amino acids. CDR3 region: CASSFQRVNSPLHL. CDR3 sequence (DNA): TGTGCCAGCAGTTTCCAGAGGGTCAATTCACCCCTCCACCTT.

The rearrangement joins TRBV29-1 to TRBJ1-1, with a tentative D call TRBD1 (5 bases). The CDR3 has 11 amino acids. Germline V lookup: CDR1 SQVTM, CDR2 ANQGSEA. Trimming left V 6 bases short and J 4 bases short, with 9 bases between. The CDR3 sequence: CSVEGSTEAFF. The CDR3 DNA is TGCAGCGTGGAGGGGTCCACTGAAGCTTTCTTT.

The chain carries TRBV30 and TRBJ1-1; 7 nucleotides agree with TRBD1. This CDR3 has 13 amino acids. Germline loops: CDR1 GTSNPN, CDR2 SVGIG (reference sequence). V dropped 3 bases and J dropped 5; count of bases not matched to a gene: 6. The CDR3 DNA is TGTGCCTGGAGGGAGTCAGGGGGAACTGAAGCTTTCTTT. This gives the protein CAWRESGGTEAFF.

The chain combines TRBV29-1 with TRBJ2-1; tentatively, D is TRBD1 (6 bases). Germline CDR1 and CDR2: SQVTM and ANQGSEA. The CDR3 consists of 12 residues. CDR3 DNA sequence: TGCTGCACGGTGAGTGGGGGCCATGAGCAGTTCTTC. It yields the protein CCTVSGGHEQFF.

In its sample, this clone was seen a few times. The CDR3 nucleotides read TGTGCCAGCTCAATAGCGGTCTCAAGGCACTACGAGCAGTACTTC. Protein sequence: CASSIAVSRHYEQYF. V and J are TRBV6-6 and TRBJ2-7; possible D gene TRBD2, 6 bases. The CDR3 has 15 amino acids. V gave up 8 bases and J gave up 3 bases, with 20 bases separating them. Germline assignment: CDR1 MNHNY and CDR2 SVGAGI (reference sequence).

The table lists this clone with a count of one. The genes are TRBV7-6 and TRBJ1-5; 9 bases are shared with TRBD1. The CDR3 has 16 residues. Germline loops: CDR1 SGHVS, CDR2 FNYEAQ. With 5 bases clipped from V and 5 bases from J, the junction kept 10 bases outside the gene matches. The CDR3 DNA reads as TGTGCCAGCAGCGCCGAACAGGGGGCCCTTGATCAGCCCCAGCATTTT. This encodes CASSAEQGALDQPQHF.